The 15 T cell receptor beta chains below all came from one sample that was sequenced in a study of T-cell memory formation after mild COVID-19. TCRdb re-derived calls from the 5' RACE reads in MiXCR, one entry per CDR3 protein. The sample includes a few hundred thousand distinct CDR3 sequences, approximately 9% seen only once; the top ten take more than 20%. What was sequenced was PBMCs or a T cell subset sorted from them (not recorded which). Receptor source: a man younger than 35 who had mild COVID-19 (a few samples of this study predate the infection). Cell type and time point are not known.

This rearrangement joins TRBV6-2 or TRBV6-3 to TRBJ2-1; 7 nucleotides align to TRBD1. The CDR3 runs 16 residues. V lost 2 bases and J lost 8; bases outside the gene matches: 12. Germline assignment: CDR1 MNHEY and CDR2 SVGEGT. The DNA of the CDR3 is TGTGCCAGCAGTTACCTCAAGACAGGGATGGGGGATGAGCAGTTCTTC. Amino acids: CASSYLKTGMGDEQFF.

Only a few counts were recorded for this clonotype. The chain links TRBV4-3 to TRBJ1-2; the D gene is possibly TRBD1 (5 bases). V lost 1 base, J lost 8 bases, and 17 bases lay in between. The CDR3 is made up of 15 amino acids. Germline CDR1 is LGHNA and CDR2 is YSLEER. CDR3 amino acids: CASSQGLQGMGGYTF. DNA for the CDR3: TGCGCCAGCAGCCAAGGCCTCCAGGGAATGGGAGGCTACACCTTC.

This clonotype occurred a few times. V usage is TRBV2 and J usage is TRBJ2-2; D possibly corresponds to TRBD2 (5 bases). V lost 7 bases and J lost 1, with 13 bases in between. CDR3 size: 15 residues. Germline-derived CDR1 and CDR2 are SNHLY and FYNNEI. CDR3 loop: CASTSRSGNTGELFF. In nucleotides, the CDR3 is TGTGCCAGCACCTCTAGGAGCGGGAACACCGGGGAGCTGTTTTTT.

This clonotype was picked up a small number of times. CDR3 sequence reads: CASSRAQGADNGYTF. The DNA for the CDR3 is TGTGCCAGCTCCAGGGCCCAGGGGGCAGATAATGGCTACACCTTC. The J gene is TRBJ1-2, the V gene TRBV18; 8 bases match TRBD1. The CDR3 consists of 15 residues. Unmatched junction bases numbered 12, after V lost 6 bases and J lost 6 bases. Germline CDR1 reads KGHSH; CDR2 reads LQKENI.

Written as DNA, the CDR3 is TGTGCCAGCAGCTTGGCCAGCAGTCAAGAGACCCAGTACTTC. Amino acid sequence: CASSLASSQETQYF. The J gene is TRBJ2-5, the V gene TRBV5-5, with D unresolved. The CDR3 is 14 residues long. CDR1 and CDR2 (germline): SGHKS, YYEKEE (reference sequence). Between the trimmed V and J ends, which lost 0 bases and 2 bases, there was a span of 8 bases.

The gene calls are TRBV24-1 and TRBJ2-2; tentative D call: TRBD2 (7 bases). Germline V lookup: CDR1 KGHDR, CDR2 SFDVKD. This CDR3 comprises 13 residues. V lost 10 bases and J 4 bases, leaving 12 bases between the germline ends. The CDR3 DNA is TGTGCCACTAAGGGGGGGAGCACCGGGGAGCTGTTTTTT. This sequence encodes CATKGGSTGELFF.

This clonotype was counted only a few times. The chain couples TRBV12-3 or TRBV12-4 to TRBJ1-5; D is perhaps TRBD1 (6 bases). Trimming left V 5 bases short and J 3 bases short, with 11 bases between. This CDR3 is built from 14 residues. The CDR3 here is CASSRQAINQPQHF. CDR3 bases: TGTGCCAGCAGTCGACAGGCAATCAATCAGCCCCAGCATTTT.

This clonotype was picked up many times. The chain uses TRBV7-2 and TRBJ2-2, with 8 bases fitting TRBD1. Germline CDR1 reads SGHTA; CDR2 reads FQGNSA. Trimming removed 6 bases from V and 1 base from J; junction bases left unmatched: 7. The CDR3 has 16 amino acids. The CDR3 nucleotides are TGTGCCAGCAGATATACCGGGACAGGGAACACCGGGGAGCTGTTTTTT. This sequence encodes CASRYTGTGNTGELFF.

The chain has TRBV7-2 and TRBJ1-2; the D gene is possibly TRBD1 (5 bases). The CDR3 has 14 residues. Trimming took off 3 bases at V and 3 bases at J, with 11 bases between the two ends. In germline, CDR1 is SGHTA, CDR2 FQGNSA. The CDR3 sequence: CASSFRAIDYGYTF. The DNA for the CDR3 is TGTGCCAGCAGCTTCAGGGCGATTGACTATGGCTACACCTTC.

The chain combines TRBV20-1 with TRBJ1-1; TRBD1 is a possible D gene (6 bases). Germline V gene data show CDR1 as DFQATT and CDR2 as SNEGSKA (reference sequence). Trimming stripped 3 bases from V and 3 bases from J, with 17 bases between. The CDR3 sequence is 15 residues long. The chain's CDR3 is CSASLTQGGDTEAFF. CDR3 nucleotides: TGCAGTGCTAGCCTAACACAGGGTGGGGACACTGAAGCTTTCTTT.

In nucleotides, the CDR3 is TGTGCCAGCAGTCTACAGGGGCTATTCACAGATACGCAGTATTTT. As protein: CASSLQGLFTDTQYF. The chain recombines TRBV12-3 or TRBV12-4 with TRBJ2-3, with 7 bases lining up with TRBD1. CDR3 size: 15 residues. J gave up 2 bases and V 5 bases, and 7 bases lay outside the gene matches.

In its sample, this clonotype was seen a few times. The chain uses TRBV7-2 and TRBJ2-5; D may be TRBD1 (6 bases). Trimming removed 1 base at V and 5 bases at J, with 8 bases between. This CDR3 comprises 13 residues. Looked up from germline, CDR1 is SGHTA and CDR2 is FQGNSA. CDR3 sequence reads: CASSLDRAETQYF. The CDR3 region has the DNA TGTGCCAGCAGCTTAGACAGGGCCGAGACCCAGTACTTC.

The chain combines TRBV7-3 with TRBJ2-2; D could derive from TRBD1 or TRBD2 (6 bases each). The CDR3 loop spans 16 amino acids. V shed 2 bases and J shed 0 bases, with 10 bases lying between them. Looked up from germline, CDR1 is SGHTA and CDR2 is FQGTGA. The CDR3 sequence: CASSLEGGANTGELFF. Here the CDR3 DNA reads TGTGCCAGCAGCTTAGAGGGGGGAGCGAACACCGGGGAGCTGTTTTTT.

This clonotype was counted many times. The chain recombines TRBV10-3 with TRBJ2-1, with 7 bases identical to TRBD2. The CDR3 is made up of 17 amino acids. Germline lookup yields CDR1 ENHRY and CDR2 SYGVKD. V was pared by 3 bases and J by 6 bases, with 14 bases of the junction left unmatched. CDR3 DNA: TGTGCCATCAGTGATTCGGAGCGGGGAGTGCGGGGCAATGAGCAGTTCTTC. This codes for CAISDSERGVRGNEQFF.

The rearrangement joins TRBV30 to TRBJ1-1; possible D gene TRBD1, 5 bases. The germline V gene encodes CDR1 GTSNPN and CDR2 SVGIG (reference sequence). CDR3 length: 12 residues. Trimming stripped 3 bases from V and 5 bases from J, with 10 bases between. CDR3 region: CAWRWDLTEAFF. The DNA for the CDR3 is TGTGCCTGGAGATGGGACCTGACTGAAGCTTTCTTT.